Listed here are 2 T cell receptor beta chains from one sample, sequenced in a study of PD-L1 blockade in urothelial cancer. TCRdb's table, derived via immunoSEQ multiplex PCR, lists solely in-frame clones and lacks some. The sample lists just under 40,000 clones; approximately 89% were seen once. As to time point: pretreatment peripheral blood. Source: PBMCs, taken around atezolizumab (anti-PD-L1) treatment. Source of these receptors: an older woman with urothelial cancer.

This rearrangement joins TRBV19 to TRBJ2-7, with D perhaps TRBD1 (5 bases). The length of the CDR3 is 12 residues. Trimming removed 10 bases from V and 0 bases from J, with 10 bases in between. CDR1 and CDR2 (germline): LNHDA, SQIVND (reference sequence). The CDR3 coding sequence is TGTGCCACCCTCGGACACTCCTACGAGCAGTACTTC. Translation gives CATLGHSYEQYF.

The V gene is TRBV7-6, the J gene TRBJ2-3; perhaps TRBD1 as D (5 bases). The V gene lost 1 base and the J gene lost 5 bases, with 7 bases spanning the gap. The CDR3 totals 13 residues. The germline V gene encodes CDR1 SGHVS and CDR2 FNYEAQ. The DNA for the CDR3 is TGTGCCAGCAGCTTAGAGGGGTTAGATACGCAGTATTTT. It encodes CASSLEGLDTQYF. The full variable domain, completed using reference TRBV7-6 and TRBJ2-3, is GAGVSQSPRYKVTKRGQDVALRCDPISGHVSLYWYRQALGQGPEFLTYFNYEAQQDKSGLPNDRFSAERPEGSISTLTIQRTEQRDSAMYRCASSLEGLDTQYFGPGTRLTVL.